The next 21 T cell receptor beta chains were all read from a single sample in a study of blood T cell repertoires in COVID-19. The data were produced by immunoSEQ multiplex PCR, yet TCRdb's version contains in-frame clones alone and is incomplete. This table holds over 95,000 clones, approximately 90% found once. Material for sequencing was peripheral blood. The receptors come from a human donor with acute or convalescent COVID-19. The donor label of this sample is uncertain.

The J gene is TRBJ2-7, the V gene TRBV4-2, with D tentatively TRBD1 (6 bases). V gave up 0 bases and J gave up 0 bases, with 24 bases separating them. The germline V gene encodes CDR1 LGHNA and CDR2 YNFKEQ. The length of the CDR3 is 20 residues. The CDR3 nucleotides are TGTGCCAGCAGCCAAGATGCCGGGCGTCCGGGCAGGGGATACTCCTACGAGCAGTACTTC. Translated, it gives CASSQDAGRPGRGYSYEQYF.

The V gene is TRBV5-6, the J gene TRBJ1-5; maybe TRBD1 (5 bases). This CDR3 is built from 14 residues. Trimming cost V 4 bases and J 4 bases, with 12 bases left between them. Germline V gives CDR1 SGHDT, CDR2 YYEEEE. CDR3 sequence reads: CASSPMGGNQPQHF. The CDR3 nucleotides are TGTGCCAGCAGCCCAATGGGGGGAAATCAGCCCCAGCATTTT.

CDR3 protein: CASSGDRVGNQPQHF. As DNA, the CDR3 is TGTGCCAGCAGTGGAGACAGGGTTGGCAATCAGCCCCAGCATTTT. The chain recombines TRBV2 with TRBJ1-5; 7 nucleotides align to TRBD1. V lost 4 bases to trimming and J lost 2 bases; unmatched junction nucleotides: 5. This CDR3 is 15 amino acids long. The germline V gene has CDR1 SNHLY and CDR2 FYNNEI.

The chain carries TRBV6-2 or TRBV6-3 and TRBJ2-7; D uncertain. Trimming cost V 2 bases and J 0 bases, with 11 bases left between them. CDR1 MNHEY and CDR2 SVGEGT come from the germline V gene. This CDR3 is 15 amino acids long. The DNA for the CDR3 is TGTGCCAGCAGTTACGAGCGAATAGTCTCCTACGAGCAGTACTTC. Protein product: CASSYERIVSYEQYF.

The DNA of the CDR3 is TGTGCCAGCAGTTCCCCCGCAGCGGGAGATGGTAATGAGCAGTTCTTC. Its translation: CASSSPAAGDGNEQFF. The chain links TRBV28 to TRBJ2-1; 8 bases match TRBD2. V was clipped by 4 bases and J by 7 bases; unmatched bases: 12. The CDR3 has 16 residues. Germline CDR1 MDHEN, CDR2 SYDVKM.

This sequence joins TRBV29-1 and TRBJ2-7, with 7 bases fitting TRBD1. Unmatched junction bases numbered 14, after V lost 8 bases and J lost 7 bases. The CDR3 has 13 residues. CDR1 and CDR2 (germline): SQVTM, ANQGSEA. CDR3 bases: TGCAGCTTACGACAGGGCTCCCGACGGGAGCAGTACTTC. As protein: CSLRQGSRREQYF.

This clone has just a few counts. The rearrangement joins TRBV28 to TRBJ1-5; D is ambiguous. Trimming stripped 4 bases from V and 5 bases from J, with 6 bases between. Germline V CDR1 and CDR2: MDHEN, SYDVKM. CDR3 length: 12 amino acids. The CDR3 DNA sequence: TGTGCCAGCAGTTCTATTGATCAGCCCCAGCATTTT. Translated, it gives CASSSIDQPQHF.

In regard to this clone: One end of the junction fails to match germline, which may point to a read error. The V and J genes are TRBV12-3 or TRBV12-4 and TRBJ1-5; tentatively, D is TRBD1 (6 bases). CDR3 size: 13 residues. CDR3 residues: CASSFGQNQPQHF. DNA for the CDR3: TGTGCCAGCAGTTTCGGACAGAATCAACCCCAGCATTTT.

This chain uses TRBV28 with TRBJ1-3; possible D gene TRBD1, 6 bases. Germline loops: CDR1 MDHEN, CDR2 SYDVKM. The length of the CDR3 is 15 residues. V was pared by 2 bases and J by 1 base, with 9 bases between. The CDR3 nucleotides read TGTGCCAGCAGTTTACCCGGGACATCTGGAAACACCATATATTTT. Amino acids: CASSLPGTSGNTIYF.

The rearrangement joins TRBV7-2 to TRBJ1-5, with unresolved D. The germline gives CDR1 SGHTA, CDR2 FQGNSA. The ends were cut back, 5 bases at V and 7 bases at J, with 12 bases in the middle. CDR3 length: 13 amino acids. CDR3 coding DNA: TGTGCCAGCAGCCCCGGGGAGAGGCAGCCCCAGCATTTT. Its protein is CASSPGERQPQHF.

This sequence joins TRBV7-8 and TRBJ1-2; maybe TRBD1 (6 bases). This CDR3 is 14 amino acids long. Per germline, CDR1 SGHVS and CDR2 FQNEAQ. Deletions cut 6 bases from V and 3 bases from J, with 14 bases between. In nucleotides, the CDR3 is TGTGCCAGCAGTAAGGGCAGGGGTGACTATGGCTACACCTTC. It specifies CASSKGRGDYGYTF.

This chain connects TRBV5-1 to TRBJ1-2; TRBD1 might be the D (6 bases). The CDR3 runs 13 residues. The V gene lost 4 bases and the J gene lost 2 bases, with 9 bases spanning the gap. In germline, CDR1 is SGHRS, CDR2 YFSETQ. The CDR3 sequence: CASSQGGNYGYTF. CDR3 sequence (DNA): TGCGCCAGCAGCCAAGGGGGAAACTATGGCTACACCTTC. The full variable domain, with the rest looked up from reference TRBV5-1 and TRBJ1-2, is KAGVTQTPRYLIKTRGQQVTLSCSPISGHRSVSWYQQTPGQGLQFLFEYFSETQRNKGNFPGRFSGRQFSNSRSEMNVSTLELGDSALYLCASSQGGNYGYTFGSGTRLTVV.

This chain joins TRBV7-6 and TRBJ2-5, with 9 nucleotides matching TRBD1. CDR1 is SGHVS, CDR2 FNYEAQ, per germline. V lost 5 bases, J lost 2 bases, and 6 bases stayed unmatched. This CDR3 region has 15 residues. The CDR3 loop is CASSTGQGGQETQYF. CDR3 DNA sequence: TGTGCCAGCAGCACGGGACAGGGTGGACAAGAGACCCAGTACTTC.

CDR3 residues: CASGPPREGPGFYEQYF. CDR3 sequence (DNA): TGTGCTAGTGGTCCCCCAAGGGAGGGTCCGGGGTTCTACGAGCAGTACTTC. The J gene is TRBJ2-7, the V gene TRBV12-5; 7 nucleotides line up with TRBD2. Germline CDR1 and CDR2: LGHNT and FRNRAP. Losses at the gene ends were 5 bases for V and 3 bases for J; bases not matched to a gene: 16. CDR3 length equals 17 residues. The full variable domain, with the rest looked up from reference TRBV12-5 and TRBJ2-7, is DARVTQTPRHKVTEMGQEVTMRCQPILGHNTVFWYRQTMMQGLELLAYFRNRAPLDDSGMPKDRFSAEMPDATLATLKIQPSEPRDSAVYFCASGPPREGPGFYEQYFGPGTRLTVT.

This chain joins TRBV28 and TRBJ1-1, with D unclear. The CDR3 loop spans 21 amino acids. Germline V gene data show CDR1 as MDHEN and CDR2 as SYDVKM. Trimming stripped 6 bases from V and 1 base from J, with 33 bases between. Written as DNA, the CDR3 is TGTGCCAGCAGCCCTGCCCTAGATCCGGGATCGCTGACTAGTTGGAACACTGAAGCTTTCTTT. It translates to CASSPALDPGSLTSWNTEAFF.

The chain recombines TRBV3-1 (or the pseudogene TRBV3-2) with TRBJ1-1; D uncertain. The CDR3 runs 13 residues. V lost 1 base, J lost 1 base, and 4 bases lay in between. Germline V CDR1 and CDR2: LGHDT, YNNKEL (reference sequence). This chain's CDR3 is CASSQARNTEAFF. CDR3 nucleotides: TGTGCCAGCAGCCAAGCCCGGAACACTGAAGCTTTCTTT.

Comment on this clone: This specimen includes other DNA sequences encoding the same CDR3. V usage is TRBV5-4 and J usage is TRBJ1-1; 7 bases are shared with TRBD1. Germline CDR1 and CDR2: SGHNT and YYREEE (reference sequence). This CDR3 is built from 14 residues. The junction had 4 bases not matched to a gene; V was cut back by 0 bases and J by 5 bases. The DNA for the CDR3 is TGTGCCAGCAGCTTGGGACAGGGTGGGACTGAAGCTTTCTTT. Translating it yields CASSLGQGGTEAFF.

The chain links TRBV6-5 to TRBJ2-1, with 8 bases aligning to TRBD1. With 2 bases clipped from V and 10 bases from J, the junction kept 7 bases outside the gene matches. Germline V gene sequence: CDR1 MNHEY, CDR2 SVGAGI. The length of the CDR3 is 14 residues. The CDR3 is CASSYPQGAREQFF. DNA for the CDR3: TGTGCCAGCAGTTACCCGCAGGGGGCGCGCGAGCAGTTCTTC.

CDR3 DNA: TGTGCCAGCAGCCAACGGAGTAGCTCCTACAATGAGCAGTTCTTC. Translation: CASSQRSSSYNEQFF. V gene TRBV3-1 (or the pseudogene TRBV3-2) combines with J gene TRBJ2-1; D is unresolved. Germline-derived CDR1 and CDR2 are LGHDT and YNNKEL (reference sequence). CDR3 length equals 15 residues. V was trimmed by 2 bases and J by 0 bases, leaving 8 bases between them.

This clone has a single count. The V gene is TRBV3-1 (or the pseudogene TRBV3-2), the J gene TRBJ2-5; 10 bases match TRBD2. V shed 4 bases and J 5 bases; nucleotides not matched to a gene: 7. CDR1 and CDR2 from the germline V gene are LGHDT and YNNKEL (reference sequence). This CDR3 comprises 15 residues. CDR3 residues: CASSLVAGGMETQYF. DNA of the CDR3: TGTGCCAGCAGCCTCGTAGCGGGAGGAATGGAGACCCAGTACTTC.

V usage is TRBV18 and J usage is TRBJ1-2; TRBD1 is a possible D gene (6 bases). Germline CDR1 is KGHSH and CDR2 is LQKENI. This CDR3 contains 14 residues. Trimming cost V 6 bases and J 6 bases, with 17 bases left between them. The CDR3 is CASSPAWGRNGYTF. The CDR3 DNA reads as TGTGCCAGCTCTCCGGCGTGGGGGCGGAATGGCTACACCTTC.